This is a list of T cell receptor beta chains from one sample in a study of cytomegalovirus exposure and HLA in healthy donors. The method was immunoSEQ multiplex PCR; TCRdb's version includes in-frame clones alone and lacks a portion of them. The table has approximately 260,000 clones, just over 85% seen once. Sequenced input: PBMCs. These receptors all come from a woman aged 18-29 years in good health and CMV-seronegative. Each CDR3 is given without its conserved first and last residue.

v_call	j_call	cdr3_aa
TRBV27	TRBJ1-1	ASSSEDRVAF
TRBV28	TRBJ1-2	ASSFPGNGYT
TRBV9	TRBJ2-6	ASSEPGQGAIGANVLT
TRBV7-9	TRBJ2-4	ASSLMGQTQNIQY
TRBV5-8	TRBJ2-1	ASSLRVAEQF
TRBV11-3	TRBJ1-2	ASSIGQVKDGYT
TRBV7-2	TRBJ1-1	ASSTQGTEAF
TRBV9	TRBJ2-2	ASTPSEGARTGELF
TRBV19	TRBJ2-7	ASSIVGDSEYEQY
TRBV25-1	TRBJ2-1	ASSETGGRSYNEQF
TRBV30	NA	AWDPGAHEQY
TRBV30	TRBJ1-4	AWSGGGQGYEKLF
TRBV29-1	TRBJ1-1	SGDSRNTEAF
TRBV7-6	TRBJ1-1	ASSPGQRNTEAF
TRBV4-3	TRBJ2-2	ASSQGGLAGELF
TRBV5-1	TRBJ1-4	ASSSGSDGEKLF
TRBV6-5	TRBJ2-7	ASSYGTGGPYEQY
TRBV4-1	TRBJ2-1	ASSQRGGLAERSSYNEQF
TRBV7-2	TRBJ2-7	ASSRTSGPYEQY
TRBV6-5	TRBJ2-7	ASRLSGGDEQY
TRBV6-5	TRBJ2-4	ASSYGGSAKNIQY
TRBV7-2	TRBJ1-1	ASSLNRNTEAF
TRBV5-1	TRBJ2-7	ASSPTLASSYEQY
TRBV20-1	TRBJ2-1	SARKVVGI
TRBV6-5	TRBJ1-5	ASSYSGGPNQPQH
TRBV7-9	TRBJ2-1	ASCYPGIAYNEQF
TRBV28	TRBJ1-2	ASSTQGGYYGYT
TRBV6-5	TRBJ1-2	ASSYGGAWGYT
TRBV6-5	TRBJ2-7	ASSSLVPAYEQY
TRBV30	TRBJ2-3	AWTYRGGEAQY
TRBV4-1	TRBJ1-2	ASSTQATGNYGYT
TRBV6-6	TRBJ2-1	ASSYRSGQGIDEQF
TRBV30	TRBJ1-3	AWSANQDRVFYTGNTIY
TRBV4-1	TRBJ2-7	ASSSTLGGTSTYEQY
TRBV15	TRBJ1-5	ATMDRYNQPQH
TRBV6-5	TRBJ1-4	ASSYSGGASEKLF
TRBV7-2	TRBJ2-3	ASSLLKRLAGGRQDTQY
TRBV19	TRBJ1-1	ASSIGRGEAF
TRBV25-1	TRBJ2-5	ASSRDRVVETQY
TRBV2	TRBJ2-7	ASRTGTYEQY